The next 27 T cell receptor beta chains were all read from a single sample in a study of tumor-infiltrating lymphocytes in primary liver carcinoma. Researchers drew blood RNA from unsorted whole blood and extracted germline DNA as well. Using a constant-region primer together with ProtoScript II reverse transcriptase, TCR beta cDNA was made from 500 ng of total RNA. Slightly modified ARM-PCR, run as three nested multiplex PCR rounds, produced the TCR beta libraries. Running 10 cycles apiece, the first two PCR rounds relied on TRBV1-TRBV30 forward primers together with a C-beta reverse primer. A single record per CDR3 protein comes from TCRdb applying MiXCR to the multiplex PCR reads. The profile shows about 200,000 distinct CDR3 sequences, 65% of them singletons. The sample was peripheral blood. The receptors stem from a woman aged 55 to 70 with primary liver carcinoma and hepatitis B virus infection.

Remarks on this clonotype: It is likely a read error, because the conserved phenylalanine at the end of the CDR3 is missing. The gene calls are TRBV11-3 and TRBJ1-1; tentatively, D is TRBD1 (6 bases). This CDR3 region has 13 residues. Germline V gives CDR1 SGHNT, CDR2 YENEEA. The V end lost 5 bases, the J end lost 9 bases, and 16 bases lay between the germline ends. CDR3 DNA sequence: TGTGCCAGCAGCGTCATAACAGGGACCAAAGCTTTCTCT. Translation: CASSVITGTKAFS.

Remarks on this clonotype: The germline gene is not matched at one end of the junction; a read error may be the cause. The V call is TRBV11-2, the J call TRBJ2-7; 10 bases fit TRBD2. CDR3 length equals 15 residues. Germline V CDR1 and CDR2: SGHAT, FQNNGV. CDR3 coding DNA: TGTGCCAACAGCTTAGAAAGGGGGGGACTAGCGATGCAGTACTTC. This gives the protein CANSLERGGLAMQYF.

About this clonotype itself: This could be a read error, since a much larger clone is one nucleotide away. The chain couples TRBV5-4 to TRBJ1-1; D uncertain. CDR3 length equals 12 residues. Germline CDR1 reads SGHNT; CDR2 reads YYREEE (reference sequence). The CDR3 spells CTSSSRTAEAFF. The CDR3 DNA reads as TGTACCAGCAGCTCCCGGACGGCTGAAGCTTTCTTT.

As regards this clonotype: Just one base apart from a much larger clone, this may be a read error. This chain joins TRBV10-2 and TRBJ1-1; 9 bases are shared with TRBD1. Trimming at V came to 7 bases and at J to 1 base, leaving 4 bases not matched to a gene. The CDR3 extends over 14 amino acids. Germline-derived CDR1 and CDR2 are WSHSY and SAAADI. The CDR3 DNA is TGCGCCAGCAAGTTACAGGGGGCGAACACTGAAGCTTTCTTT. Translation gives CASKLQGANTEAFF.

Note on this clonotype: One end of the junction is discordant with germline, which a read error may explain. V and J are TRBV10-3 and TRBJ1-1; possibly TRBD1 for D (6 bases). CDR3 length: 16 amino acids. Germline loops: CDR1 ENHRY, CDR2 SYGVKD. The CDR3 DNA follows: TGTACCATCAGTGGGTCCCCGGGGGCGGGCGACACTGAAGCTTCCTTT. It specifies CTISGSPGAGDTEASF.

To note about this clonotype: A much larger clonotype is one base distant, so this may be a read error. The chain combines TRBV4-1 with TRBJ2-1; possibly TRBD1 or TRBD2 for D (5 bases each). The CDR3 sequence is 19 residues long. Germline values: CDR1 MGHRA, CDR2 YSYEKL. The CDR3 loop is CSSSLLAGYPTSPLWEQFF. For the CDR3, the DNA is TGCTCCAGCAGCCTCCTAGCAGGGTACCCCACTTCGCCCCTCTGGGAGCAGTTCTTC.

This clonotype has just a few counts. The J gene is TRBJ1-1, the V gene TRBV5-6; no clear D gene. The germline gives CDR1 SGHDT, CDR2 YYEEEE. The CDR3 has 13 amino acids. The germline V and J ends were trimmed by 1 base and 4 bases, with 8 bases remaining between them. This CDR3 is CASSLPWITEAFF. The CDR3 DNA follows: TGTGCCAGCAGCTTGCCTTGGATCACTGAAGCTTTCTTT.

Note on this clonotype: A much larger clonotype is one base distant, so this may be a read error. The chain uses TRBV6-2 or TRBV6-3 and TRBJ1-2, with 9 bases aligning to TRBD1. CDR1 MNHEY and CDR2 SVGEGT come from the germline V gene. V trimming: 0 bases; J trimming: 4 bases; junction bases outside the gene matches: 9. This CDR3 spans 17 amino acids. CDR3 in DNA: TGTGCCAGCAGTTACTCTACTCGGGACAGGGAAATCTATGGCTACACCTTC. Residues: CASSYSTRDREIYGYTF.

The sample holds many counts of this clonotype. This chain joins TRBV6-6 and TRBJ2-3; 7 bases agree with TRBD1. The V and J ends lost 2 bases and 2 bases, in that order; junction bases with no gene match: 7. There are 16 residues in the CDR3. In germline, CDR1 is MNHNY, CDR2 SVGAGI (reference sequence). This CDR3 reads CASSYPGQVHTDTQYF. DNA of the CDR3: TGTGCCAGCAGTTACCCCGGACAGGTTCACACAGATACGCAGTATTTT.

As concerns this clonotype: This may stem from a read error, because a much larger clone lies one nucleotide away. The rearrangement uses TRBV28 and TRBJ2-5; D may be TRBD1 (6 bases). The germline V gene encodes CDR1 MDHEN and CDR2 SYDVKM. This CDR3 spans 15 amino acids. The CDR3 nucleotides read TGTGCCAGCAGTCTTGGGGGCTTGTACCAAGAGACCCAGCACTTC. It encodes CASSLGGLYQETQHF.

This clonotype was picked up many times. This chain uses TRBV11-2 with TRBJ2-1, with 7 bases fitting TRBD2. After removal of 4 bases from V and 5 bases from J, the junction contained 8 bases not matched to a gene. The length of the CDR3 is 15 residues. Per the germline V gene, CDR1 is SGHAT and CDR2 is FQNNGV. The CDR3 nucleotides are TGTGCCAGCAGCTGGTCCAGCGGGACTAACAATGAGCAGTTCTTC. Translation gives CASSWSSGTNNEQFF.

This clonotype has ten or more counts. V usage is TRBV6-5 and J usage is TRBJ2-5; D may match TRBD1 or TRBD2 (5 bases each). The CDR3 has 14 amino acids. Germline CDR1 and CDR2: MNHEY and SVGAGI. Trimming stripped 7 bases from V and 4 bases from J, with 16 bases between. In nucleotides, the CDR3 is TGTGCCAGCAAAACTAGTGGGGGACGAGAGACCCAGTACTTC. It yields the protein CASKTSGGRETQYF.

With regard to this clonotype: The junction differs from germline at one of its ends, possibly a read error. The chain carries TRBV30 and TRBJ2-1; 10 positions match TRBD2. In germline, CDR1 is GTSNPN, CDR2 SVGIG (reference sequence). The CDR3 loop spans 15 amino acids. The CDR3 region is CAWSPGLAPYNGQFF. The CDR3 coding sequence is TGTGCCTGGAGCCCGGGACTAGCGCCTTACAATGGGCAGTTCTTC.

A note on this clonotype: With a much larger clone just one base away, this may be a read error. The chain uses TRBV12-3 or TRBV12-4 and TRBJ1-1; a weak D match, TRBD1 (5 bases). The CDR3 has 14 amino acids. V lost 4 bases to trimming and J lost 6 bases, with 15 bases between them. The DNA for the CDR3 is TGTGCCAGCAGTTCTAATAGCAGGGTTTCTGAAGCTTTCTTT. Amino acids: CASSSNSRVSEAFF.

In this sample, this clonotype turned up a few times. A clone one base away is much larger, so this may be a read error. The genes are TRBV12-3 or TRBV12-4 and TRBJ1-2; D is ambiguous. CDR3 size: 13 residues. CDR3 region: CVSSFEADYGYTF. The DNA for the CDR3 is TGTGTCAGCAGTTTCGAGGCAGATTATGGCTACACCTTC.

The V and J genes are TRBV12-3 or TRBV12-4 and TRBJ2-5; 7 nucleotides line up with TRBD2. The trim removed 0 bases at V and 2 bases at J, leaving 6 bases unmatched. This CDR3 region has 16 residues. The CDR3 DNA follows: TGTGCCAGCAGTTTAGCGGGGAGGGGCAATCAAGAGACCCAGTACTTC. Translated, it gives CASSLAGRGNQETQYF.

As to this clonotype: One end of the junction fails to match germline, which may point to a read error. The CDR3 region is CASGDRGAVQETQCF. The CDR3 coding sequence is TGTGCCAGCGGAGACAGGGGCGCTGTACAAGAGACCCAGTGCTTC. This chain uses TRBV28 with TRBJ2-5, with 8 bases lining up with TRBD1. The CDR3 runs 15 residues. Germline V gene lookup returns CDR1 MDHEN and CDR2 SYDVKM.

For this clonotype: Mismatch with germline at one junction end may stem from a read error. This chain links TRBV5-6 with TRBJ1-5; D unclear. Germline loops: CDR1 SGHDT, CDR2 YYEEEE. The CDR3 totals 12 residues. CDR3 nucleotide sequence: TGTGTCAGCAGCTTCTCTAATCAGTCCCAGCATTTT. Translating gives CVSSFSNQSQHF.

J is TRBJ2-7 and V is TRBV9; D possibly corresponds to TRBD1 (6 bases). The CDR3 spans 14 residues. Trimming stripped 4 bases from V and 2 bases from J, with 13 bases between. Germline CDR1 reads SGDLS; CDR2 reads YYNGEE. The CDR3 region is CASSLETGAYEQYF. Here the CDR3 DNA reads TGTGCCAGCAGCCTCGAGACAGGAGCCTACGAGCAGTACTTC.

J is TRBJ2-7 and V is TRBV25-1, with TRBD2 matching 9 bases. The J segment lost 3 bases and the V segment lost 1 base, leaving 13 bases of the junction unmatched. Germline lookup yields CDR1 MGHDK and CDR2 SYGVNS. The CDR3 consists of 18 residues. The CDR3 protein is CASSEFGSASGTSYEQYF. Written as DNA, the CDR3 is TGTGCCAGCAGTGAATTTGGGAGTGCTAGCGGGACCAGCTACGAGCAGTACTTC.

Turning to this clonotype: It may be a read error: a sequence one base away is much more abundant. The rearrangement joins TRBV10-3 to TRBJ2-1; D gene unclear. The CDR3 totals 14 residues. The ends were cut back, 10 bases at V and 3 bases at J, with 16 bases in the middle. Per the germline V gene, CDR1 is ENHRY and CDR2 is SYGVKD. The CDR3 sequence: CATRWGVDYNEQFF. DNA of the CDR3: TGTGCCACACGGTGGGGTGTCGACTACAATGAGCAGTTCTTC.

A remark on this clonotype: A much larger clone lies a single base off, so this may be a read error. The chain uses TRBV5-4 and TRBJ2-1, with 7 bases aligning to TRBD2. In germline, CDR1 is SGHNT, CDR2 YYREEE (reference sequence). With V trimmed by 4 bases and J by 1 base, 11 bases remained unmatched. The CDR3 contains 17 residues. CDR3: CASSRRVGGPSYNEQFF. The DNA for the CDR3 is TGTGCCAGCAGCCGCCGCGTGGGAGGGCCTTCCTACAATGAGCAGTTCTTC.

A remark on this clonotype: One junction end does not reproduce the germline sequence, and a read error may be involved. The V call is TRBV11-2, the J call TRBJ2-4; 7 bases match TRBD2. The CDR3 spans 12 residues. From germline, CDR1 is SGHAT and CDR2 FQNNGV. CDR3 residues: CASSLGGKIRYF. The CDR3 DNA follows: TGTGCCAGCAGCTTGGGGGGGAAAATTCGGTACTTC. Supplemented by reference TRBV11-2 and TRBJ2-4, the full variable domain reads EAGVAQSPRYKIIEKRQSVAFWCNPISGHATLYWYQQILGQGPKLLIQFQNNGVVDDSQLPKDRFSAERLKGVDSTLKIQPAKLEDSAVYLCASSLGGKIRYFGAGTRLSVL.

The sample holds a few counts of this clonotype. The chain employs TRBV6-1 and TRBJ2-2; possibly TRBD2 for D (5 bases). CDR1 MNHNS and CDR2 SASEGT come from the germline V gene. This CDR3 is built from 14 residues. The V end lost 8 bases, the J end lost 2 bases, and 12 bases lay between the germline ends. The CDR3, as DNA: TGTGCCAGCCCCAATCGGGGTAACACCGGGGAGCTGTTTTTT. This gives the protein CASPNRGNTGELFF.

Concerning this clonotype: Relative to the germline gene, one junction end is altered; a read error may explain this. The CDR3 spells CVSSLDRGTETQYF. CDR3 nucleotide sequence: TGTGTCAGCAGCTTGGACAGGGGTACAGAAACGCAATATTTT. The V gene is TRBV11-2, the J gene TRBJ2-3, with 9 bases matching TRBD1. This CDR3 comprises 14 residues. The germline gives CDR1 SGHAT, CDR2 FQNNGV.

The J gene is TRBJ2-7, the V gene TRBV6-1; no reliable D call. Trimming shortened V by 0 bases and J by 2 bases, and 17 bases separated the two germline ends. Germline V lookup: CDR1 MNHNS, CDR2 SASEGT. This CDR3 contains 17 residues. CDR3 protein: CASSEAHSPNAAYEQYF. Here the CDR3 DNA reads TGTGCCAGCAGTGAAGCCCATTCCCCTAACGCTGCCTACGAGCAGTACTTC.

CDR3 DNA: TGTGCCAGCAGGGGAGCTCGGCCCAAGAGAGGCGAGCAGTACTTC. Its translation: CASRGARPKRGEQYF. This rearrangement joins TRBV28 to TRBJ2-7; perhaps TRBD2 as D (5 bases). V was trimmed by 6 bases and J by 6 bases, leaving 21 bases between them. Germline V gives CDR1 MDHEN, CDR2 SYDVKM. The CDR3 consists of 15 residues.